The 22 T cell receptor beta chains reported below all come from one sample, sequenced in a study of blood T cells in healthy people across ages. A sample-barcoded 5' primer and a J-beta primer mix were used in a second PCR of about 7 to 11 cycles. TCRdb recomputed calls from the 5' RACE reads with MiXCR, one row per CDR3 protein. The table includes around 1,800,000 distinct CDR3 sequences, 30% to 40% detected once. The specimen sequenced was blood. The receptors shown here come from a human donor in good health.

V usage is TRBV18 and J usage is TRBJ1-2; maybe TRBD1 (6 bases). Trimming pared 3 bases from V and 2 bases from J, leaving 16 bases between. Germline CDR1 and CDR2: KGHSH and LQKENI. The CDR3 sequence is 16 residues long. The CDR3 sequence is CASSPEGHLTNYGYTF. The CDR3 nucleotides read TGTGCCAGCTCACCCGAGGGACACCTAACGAACTATGGCTACACCTTC.

This clonotype came up a few times. The V and J genes are TRBV6-7 and TRBJ1-2; D might be TRBD1 (5 bases). TRBV6-7 is an ORF; its function is uncertain. V lost 3 bases, J lost 7 bases, and 12 bases lay in between. CDR3 length: 13 residues. The CDR3 nucleotides are TGTGCCAGCAGTTATTGGGGACTTGGTGGCTACACCTTC. Its protein is CASSYWGLGGYTF.

This clonotype was counted at least ten times. The genes are TRBV12-3 or TRBV12-4 and TRBJ1-2; tentatively, D is TRBD1 (6 bases). CDR3 size: 14 residues. V lost 3 bases, J lost 4 bases, and 12 bases lay in between. The CDR3 here is CASSFNRGGYGYTF. CDR3 coding DNA: TGTGCCAGCAGTTTTAATCGAGGGGGCTATGGCTACACCTTC.

This clonotype was seen more than once but under ten times. CDR3 sequence (DNA): TGTGCCAGCAGTCTCGACAGGGGCTATGAGCAGTTCTTC. It encodes CASSLDRGYEQFF. The chain carries TRBV6-2 or TRBV6-3 and TRBJ2-1; 8 positions agree with TRBD1. Trimming at V came to 5 bases and at J to 8 bases, leaving 5 bases not matched to a gene. Germline V gene lookup returns CDR1 MNHEY and CDR2 SVGEGT. The CDR3 has 13 residues.

J is TRBJ2-7 and V is TRBV5-1, with unresolved D. Trimming pared 1 base from V and 2 bases from J, leaving 10 bases between. Germline V gives CDR1 SGHRS, CDR2 YFSETQ. The CDR3 loop spans 14 amino acids. Here the CDR3 DNA reads TGCGCCAGCAGCTTGTATCCCACCGCCTACGAGCAGTACTTC. Amino acid sequence: CASSLYPTAYEQYF.

This clonotype was counted between two and nine times. This chain's CDR3 is CASSTTTQDRYYGYTF. The CDR3 region has the DNA TGTGCCAGCAGTACCACAACCCAAGACAGATACTATGGCTACACCTTC. The chain has TRBV6-5 and TRBJ1-2, with D perhaps TRBD1 (5 bases). In germline, CDR1 is MNHEY, CDR2 SVGAGI. Between the trimmed V and J ends, which lost 5 bases and 3 bases, there was a span of 19 bases. There are 16 residues in the CDR3.

A remark on this clonotype: Germline and junction disagree at one end, which may indicate a read error. The chain employs TRBV6-2 or TRBV6-3 and TRBJ1-2; D not certain. This CDR3 region has 16 residues. CDR1 and CDR2 from the germline V gene are MNHEY and SVGEGT. CDR3 amino acids: CAGSSPSGLFNYGYTF. The CDR3 DNA reads as TGTGCCGGCAGTTCCCCCTCAGGACTGTTCAACTATGGCTACACCTTC.

This clonotype was picked up many times. J is TRBJ2-5 and V is TRBV29-1; no clear D. V was cut by 4 bases and J by 1 base, with 10 bases left in between. Germline-derived CDR1 and CDR2 are SQVTM and ANQGSEA. CDR3 length: 13 residues. The CDR3 reads CSVGLRLQETQYF. The CDR3 nucleotides read TGCAGCGTTGGCCTTCGTCTCCAAGAGACCCAGTACTTC.

The genes are TRBV6-1 and TRBJ1-5; 8 positions match TRBD1. Germline V gene lookup returns CDR1 MNHNS and CDR2 SASEGT. The CDR3 covers 16 residues. Losses at the gene ends were 7 bases for V and 4 bases for J; bases not matched to a gene: 12. CDR3 sequence (DNA): TGTGCCAGCAAAGGACAGGGCCTCGTTGGAAATCAGCCCCAGCATTTT. Translating it yields CASKGQGLVGNQPQHF.

The chain employs TRBV5-1 and TRBJ1-1; no clear D gene. The CDR3 runs to 13 residues. The germline V and J ends were trimmed by 1 base and 6 bases, with 10 bases remaining between them. Germline CDR1 reads SGHRS; CDR2 reads YFSETQ. This chain's CDR3 is CASSLTPWAEAFF. DNA for the CDR3: TGCGCCAGCAGCTTGACCCCCTGGGCTGAAGCTTTCTTT.

This clonotype was seen more than once but under ten times. V usage is TRBV6-2 or TRBV6-3 and J usage is TRBJ2-1; 9 positions match TRBD1. The CDR3 is made up of 12 amino acids. V lost 5 bases to trimming and J lost 14 bases; unmatched junction nucleotides: 7. Germline CDR1 MNHEY, CDR2 SVGEGT. CDR3 DNA sequence: TGTGCCAGCAGTCACCGACAGGGGGGGGAGTTCTTC. Protein: CASSHRQGGEFF.

In this sample, this clonotype turned up a few times. This rearrangement joins TRBV18 to TRBJ2-7; 7 bases are shared with TRBD1. Germline V lookup: CDR1 KGHSH, CDR2 LQKENI. V was clipped by 8 bases and J by 0 bases; unmatched bases: 4. CDR3 length equals 13 residues. CDR3 coding DNA: TGTGCCAGCGCGACAGGGATCTCCTACGAGCAGTACTTC. The encoded protein is CASATGISYEQYF.

The chain carries TRBV4-3 and TRBJ1-2; no firm D call. CDR3 length: 14 amino acids. V was clipped by 0 bases and J by 6 bases, with 11 bases between them. CDR1 is LGHNA and CDR2 is YSLEER in the germline V gene. The CDR3 DNA reads TGCGCCAGCAGCCAAGATGTCAATTCGGATGGCTACACCTTC. Amino acids: CASSQDVNSDGYTF.

This chain uses TRBV27 with TRBJ2-5; no clear D. Germline assignment: CDR1 MNHEY and CDR2 SMNVEV (reference sequence). V dropped 6 bases and J dropped 2 bases, with 13 bases sitting between them. The length of the CDR3 is 14 residues. In DNA form, the CDR3 reads TGTGCCAGCAGGTTTTGGGGAAATCAAGAGACCCAGTACTTC. This gives the protein CASRFWGNQETQYF.

This clonotype has a handful of counts. The CDR3 reads CASSSRTGAETQYF. The DNA for the CDR3 is TGTGCCAGCAGCTCCCGGACAGGGGCGGAGACCCAGTACTTC. The chain has TRBV9 and TRBJ2-5, with 9 bases identical to TRBD1. CDR1 SGDLS and CDR2 YYNGEE come from the germline V gene. The CDR3 contains 14 residues. J gave up 5 bases and V 4 bases, and 6 bases lay outside the gene matches.

This clonotype was seen only a few times. This chain connects TRBV29-1 to TRBJ1-5; D not resolved. This CDR3 spans 14 amino acids. The germline V gene has CDR1 SQVTM and CDR2 ANQGSEA. V lost 4 bases and J 2 bases, leaving 12 bases between the germline ends. In DNA, the CDR3 is TGCAGCGTTGTTCCGGGTTCGGGCAATCAGCCCCAGCATTTT. As protein: CSVVPGSGNQPQHF.

This clonotype was counted only a few times. The chain is built from TRBV11-3 and TRBJ2-1, with unresolved D. This CDR3 is 12 amino acids long. The V end was cut by 5 bases, the J end by 7 bases, with 9 bases between. Germline V lookup: CDR1 SGHNT, CDR2 YENEEA. As DNA, the CDR3 is TGTGCCAGCAGCCAGAACACAAATGAGCAGTTCTTC. This gives the protein CASSQNTNEQFF.

On this clonotype itself: Likely a read error: the CDR3 ends without its conserved phenylalanine or tryptophan. The genes are TRBV12-3 or TRBV12-4 and TRBJ1-3; no clear D gene. This CDR3 spans 13 amino acids. The germline V and J ends were trimmed by 1 base and 4 bases, with 5 bases remaining between them. CDR3 sequence (DNA): TGTGCCAGCAGTTTAGGAATCGGAAACACCATATATGTT. It translates to CASSLGIGNTIYV.

The CDR3 nucleotides are TGTGCCAGCAGCCCCTTGACAGCTTACAATGAGCAGTTCTTC. Amino acid sequence: CASSPLTAYNEQFF. The gene calls are TRBV7-2 and TRBJ2-1, with D perhaps TRBD1 (5 bases). CDR3 size: 14 residues. The germline CDR1 and CDR2 sequences are SGHTA and FQGNSA. The ends were cut back, 5 bases at V and 4 bases at J, with 12 bases in the middle.

The CDR3 region is CASSLIPESTDTQYF. The CDR3 DNA reads TGCGCCAGCAGCCTAATACCCGAAAGCACAGATACGCAGTATTTT. The rearrangement links TRBV5-1 to TRBJ2-3; D uncertain. Trimming cost V 4 bases and J 0 bases, with 12 bases left between them. The CDR3 spans 15 residues. Germline V gene sequence: CDR1 SGHRS, CDR2 YFSETQ.

This clonotype has more than one count but fewer than ten. The rearrangement joins TRBV18 to TRBJ2-7; D unclear. CDR3 length: 14 amino acids. CDR1 and CDR2 (germline): KGHSH, LQKENI. The ends were cut back, 1 base at V and 2 bases at J, with 9 bases in the middle. In DNA, the CDR3 is TGTGCCAGCTCACCACGGACGCAAACCTACGAGCAGTACTTC. Protein: CASSPRTQTYEQYF.

This chain uses TRBV7-9 with TRBJ2-1; a weak D match, TRBD2 (6 bases). This CDR3 is built from 15 residues. The V and J ends lost 2 bases and 8 bases respectively, with 16 bases between them. The germline gives CDR1 SEHNR, CDR2 FQNEAQ (reference sequence). The CDR3 here is CASSLTGVGVDEQFF. The CDR3 DNA is TGTGCCAGCAGCTTAACGGGGGTTGGAGTGGATGAGCAGTTCTTC.